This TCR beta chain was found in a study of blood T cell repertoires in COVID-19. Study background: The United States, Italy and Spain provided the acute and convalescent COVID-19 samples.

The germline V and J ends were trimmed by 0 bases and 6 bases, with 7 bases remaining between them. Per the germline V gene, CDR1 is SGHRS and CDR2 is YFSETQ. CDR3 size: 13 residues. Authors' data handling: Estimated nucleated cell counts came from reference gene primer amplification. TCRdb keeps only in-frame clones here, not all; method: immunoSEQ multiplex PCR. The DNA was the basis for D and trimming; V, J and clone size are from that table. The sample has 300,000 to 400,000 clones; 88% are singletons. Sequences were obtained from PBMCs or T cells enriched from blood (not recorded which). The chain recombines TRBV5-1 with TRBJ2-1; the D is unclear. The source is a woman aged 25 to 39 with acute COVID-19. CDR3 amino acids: CASSLAWANEQFF. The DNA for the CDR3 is TGCGCCAGCAGCTTGGCATGGGCCAATGAGCAGTTCTTC. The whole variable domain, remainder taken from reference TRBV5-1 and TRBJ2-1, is KAGVTQTPRYLIKTRGQQVTLSCSPISGHRSVSWYQQTPGQGLQFLFEYFSETQRNKGNFPGRFSGRQFSNSRSEMNVSTLELGDSALYLCASSLAWANEQFFGPGTRLTVL.